Listed below are T cell receptor beta chains from one sample, sequenced in a study of T cell changes during pregnancy in multiple sclerosis. Produced via immunoSEQ multiplex PCR; TCRdb's table is partial and in-frame only. The data show approximately 89,000 clones, roughly 93% seen once. Sequencing used peripheral blood, obtained in the third trimester of pregnancy. The receptors shown here come from a female donor with multiple sclerosis, enrolled in a pregnancy study. Both conserved end residues are part of each CDR3. D genes are given only for firm matches. Size is stated for part of the rows, as once, few or many counts, or as a class when the clone is expanded.

NA	TRBV5-6	TRBJ2-2	NA	CASSSRLTTNTGELFF	TGTGCCAGCTCGTCCCGCCTAACCACGAACACCGGGGAGCTGTTTTTT
NA	TRBV18	TRBJ2-7	NA	CASSSLDSADEQYF	TGTGCCAGCTCATCACTGGACAGTGCTGACGAGCAGTACTTC
NA	TRBV27	TRBJ2-7	TRBD2	CASSLVAGVSYEQYF	TGTGCCAGCAGTTTAGTAGCGGGAGTTTCCTACGAGCAGTACTTC
NA	TRBV28	TRBJ2-7	NA	CASSYPGPAYEQYF	TGTGCCAGCAGCTATCCAGGGCCTGCCTACGAGCAGTACTTC
once	TRBV27	TRBJ1-1	TRBD1	CASRQGADTEAFF	TGTGCCAGCCGACAGGGGGCCGACACTGAAGCTTTCTTT
NA	TRBV7-8	TRBJ2-1	TRBD2	CASSPRLAGGAYNEQFF	TGTGCCAGCAGCCCAAGACTAGCGGGAGGCGCCTACAATGAGCAGTTCTTC
NA	TRBV5-1	TRBJ2-5	TRBD2	CASSLGLAGEETQYF	TGCGCCAGCAGCTTGGGACTAGCGGGAGAAGAGACCCAGTACTTC
NA	TRBV2	TRBJ2-1	TRBD2	CASSELAGTGNNEQFF	TGTGCCAGCAGTGAACTAGCGGGGACGGGTAACAATGAGCAGTTCTTC
NA	TRBV4-3	TRBJ2-5	TRBD1	CASSLGQGTGETQYF	TGCGCCAGCAGCCTAGGACAGGGGACGGGGGAGACCCAGTACTTC
NA	TRBV5-1	TRBJ2-7	NA	CASSLASIISYEQYF	TGCGCCAGCAGCTTGGCCAGTATCATCTCCTACGAGCAGTACTTC
once	TRBV6-4	TRBJ2-3	NA	CASSDSRRDTQYF	TGTGCCAGCAGTGACTCGCGGCGTGACACGCAGTATTTT
once	TRBV11-3	TRBJ2-3	NA	CASSLGGSGSTDTQYF	TGTGCCAGCAGCTTAGGTGGTAGCGGAAGCACAGATACGCAGTATTTT
NA	TRBV25-1	TRBJ2-1	TRBD1	CASSDWTGGSWNEQFF	TGTGCCAGCAGTGATTGGACAGGGGGAAGTTGGAATGAGCAGTTCTTC
NA	TRBV11-2	TRBJ1-3	NA	CASTPGRRGGSGNTIYF	TGTGCCAGTACCCCAGGGAGGAGGGGCGGATCTGGAAACACCATATATTTT
NA	TRBV29-1	TRBJ2-7	NA	CSVPQGGGEQYF	TGCAGCGTGCCCCAGGGAGGAGGCGAGCAGTACTTC